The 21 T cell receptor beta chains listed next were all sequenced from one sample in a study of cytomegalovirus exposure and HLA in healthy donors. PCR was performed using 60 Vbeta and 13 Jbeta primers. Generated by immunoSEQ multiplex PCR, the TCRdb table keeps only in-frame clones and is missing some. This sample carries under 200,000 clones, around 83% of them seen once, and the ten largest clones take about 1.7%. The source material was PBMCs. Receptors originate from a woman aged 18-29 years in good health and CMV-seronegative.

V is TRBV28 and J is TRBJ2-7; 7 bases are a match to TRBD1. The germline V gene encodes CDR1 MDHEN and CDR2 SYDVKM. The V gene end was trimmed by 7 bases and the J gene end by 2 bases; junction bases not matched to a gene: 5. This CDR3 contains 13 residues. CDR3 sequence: CASTRDSPYEQYF. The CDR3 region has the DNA TGTGCCAGCACAAGGGACAGTCCCTACGAGCAGTACTTC.

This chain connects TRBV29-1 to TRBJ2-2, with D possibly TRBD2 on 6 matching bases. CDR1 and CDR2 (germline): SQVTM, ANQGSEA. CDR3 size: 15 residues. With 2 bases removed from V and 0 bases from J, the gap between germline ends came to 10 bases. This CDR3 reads CSVEFPGANTGELFF. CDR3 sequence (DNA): TGCAGCGTTGAATTTCCGGGGGCGAACACCGGGGAGCTGTTTTTT.

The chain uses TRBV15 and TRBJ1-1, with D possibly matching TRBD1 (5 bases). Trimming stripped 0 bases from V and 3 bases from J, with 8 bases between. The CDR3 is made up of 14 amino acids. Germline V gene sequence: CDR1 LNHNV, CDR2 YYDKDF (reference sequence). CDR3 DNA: TGTGCCACCAGCAGAGATATAGGGGACACTGAAGCTTTCTTT. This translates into CATSRDIGDTEAFF.

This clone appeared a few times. This chain's CDR3 is CASSLVRGRDRVNYGYTF. CDR3 nucleotides: TGTGCCAGCAGCTTAGTAAGAGGCCGGGACAGGGTAAACTATGGCTACACCTTC. V gene TRBV7-7 combines with J gene TRBJ1-2; 9 bases are shared with TRBD1. The CDR3 consists of 18 residues. V gave up 1 base and J gave up 2 bases; unmatched junction bases: 11. Germline V gene sequence: CDR1 SSHAT, CDR2 FNYEAQ (reference sequence).

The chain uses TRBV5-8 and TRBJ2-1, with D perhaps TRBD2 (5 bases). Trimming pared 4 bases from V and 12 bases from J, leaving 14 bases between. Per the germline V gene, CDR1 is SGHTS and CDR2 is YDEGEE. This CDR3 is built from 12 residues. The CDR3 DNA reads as TGTGCCAGCAGCAAATCCCTAGCAGTGCAGTTCTTC. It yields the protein CASSKSLAVQFF. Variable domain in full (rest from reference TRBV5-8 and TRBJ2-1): EAGVTQSPTHLIKTRGQQATLRCSPISGHTSVYWYQQALGLGLQFLLWYDEGEERNRGNFPPRFSGRQFPNYSSELNVNALELEDSALYLCASSKSLAVQFFGPGTRLTVL.

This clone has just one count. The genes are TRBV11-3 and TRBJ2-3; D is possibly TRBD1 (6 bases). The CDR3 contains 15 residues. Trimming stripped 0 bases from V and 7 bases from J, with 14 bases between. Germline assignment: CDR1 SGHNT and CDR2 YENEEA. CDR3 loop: CASSLDRTAFNTQYF. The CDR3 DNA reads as TGTGCCAGCAGCTTAGATCGGACAGCATTCAATACGCAGTATTTT.

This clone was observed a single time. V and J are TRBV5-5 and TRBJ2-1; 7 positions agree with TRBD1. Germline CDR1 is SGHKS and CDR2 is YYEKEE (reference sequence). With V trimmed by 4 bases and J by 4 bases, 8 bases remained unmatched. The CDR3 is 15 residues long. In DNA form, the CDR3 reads TGTGCCAGCAGCCATGCCGGGACAGCTTACAATGAGCAGTTCTTC. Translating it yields CASSHAGTAYNEQFF.

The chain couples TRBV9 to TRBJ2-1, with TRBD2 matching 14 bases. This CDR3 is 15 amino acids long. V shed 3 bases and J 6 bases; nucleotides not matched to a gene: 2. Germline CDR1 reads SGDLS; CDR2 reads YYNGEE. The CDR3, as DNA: TGTGCCAGCAGCGGGGGACTAGCGGGAGTCAATGAGCAGTTCTTC. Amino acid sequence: CASSGGLAGVNEQFF.

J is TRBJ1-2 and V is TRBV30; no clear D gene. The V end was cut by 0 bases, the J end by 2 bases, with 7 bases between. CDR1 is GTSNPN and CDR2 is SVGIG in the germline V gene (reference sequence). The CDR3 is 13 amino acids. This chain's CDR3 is CAWSVLLNYGYTF. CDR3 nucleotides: TGTGCCTGGAGTGTACTGTTAAACTATGGCTACACCTTC.

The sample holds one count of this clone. The CDR3 protein is CAISESGGRTEAFF. The CDR3 DNA reads TGTGCCATCAGTGAGTCAGGGGGCCGTACTGAAGCTTTCTTT. The chain uses TRBV10-3 and TRBJ1-1; 7 nucleotides agree with TRBD1. The J segment lost 5 bases and the V segment lost 0 bases, leaving 3 bases of the junction unmatched. This CDR3 contains 14 residues. Germline V gene data show CDR1 as ENHRY and CDR2 as SYGVKD.

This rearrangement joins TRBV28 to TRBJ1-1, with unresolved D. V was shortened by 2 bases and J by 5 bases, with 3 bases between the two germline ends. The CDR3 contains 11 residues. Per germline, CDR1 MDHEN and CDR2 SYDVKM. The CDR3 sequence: CASSLRTEAFF. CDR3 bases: TGTGCCAGCAGTTTACGGACTGAAGCTTTCTTT.

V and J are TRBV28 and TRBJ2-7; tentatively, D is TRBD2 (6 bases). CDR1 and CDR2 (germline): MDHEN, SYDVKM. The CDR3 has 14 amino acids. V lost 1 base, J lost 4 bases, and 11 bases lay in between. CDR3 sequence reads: CASSLSAGSYEQYF. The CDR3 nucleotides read TGTGCCAGCAGTTTATCCGCGGGATCGTACGAGCAGTACTTC.

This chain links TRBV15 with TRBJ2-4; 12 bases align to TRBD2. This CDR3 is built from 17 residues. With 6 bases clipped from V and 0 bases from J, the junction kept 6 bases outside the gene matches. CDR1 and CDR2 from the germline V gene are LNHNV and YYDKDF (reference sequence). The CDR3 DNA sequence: TGTGCCACCAGGGGGCTAGCGGGAGGGCTAGCCAAAAACATTCAGTACTTC. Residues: CATRGLAGGLAKNIQYF. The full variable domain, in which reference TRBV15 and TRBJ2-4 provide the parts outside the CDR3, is DAMVIQNPRYQVTQFGKPVTLSCSQTLNHNVMYWYQQKSSQAPKLLFHYYDKDFNNEADTPDNFQSRRPNTSFCFLDIRSPGLGDTAMYLCATRGLAGGLAKNIQYFGAGTRLSVL.

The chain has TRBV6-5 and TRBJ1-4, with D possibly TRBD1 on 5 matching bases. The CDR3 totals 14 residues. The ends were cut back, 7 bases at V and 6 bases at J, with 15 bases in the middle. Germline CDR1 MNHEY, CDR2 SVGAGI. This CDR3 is CASTTRDDYEKLFF. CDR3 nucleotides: TGTGCCAGCACCACCAGGGATGATTATGAAAAACTGTTTTTT.

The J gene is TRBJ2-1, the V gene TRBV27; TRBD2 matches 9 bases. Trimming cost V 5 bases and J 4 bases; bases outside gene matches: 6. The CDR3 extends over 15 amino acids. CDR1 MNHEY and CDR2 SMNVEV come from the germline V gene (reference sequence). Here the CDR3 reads CASSRAGGPYNEQFF. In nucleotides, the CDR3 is TGTGCCAGCAGTCGGGCGGGAGGGCCTTACAATGAGCAGTTCTTC.

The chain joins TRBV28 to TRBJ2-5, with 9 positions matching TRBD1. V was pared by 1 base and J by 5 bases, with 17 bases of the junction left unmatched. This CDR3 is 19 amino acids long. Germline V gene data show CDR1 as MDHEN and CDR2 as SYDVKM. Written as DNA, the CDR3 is TGTGCCAGCAGTTTATCTTCGGGGCTGGGGACAGGGTCGTGGGAGACCCAGTACTTC. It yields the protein CASSLSSGLGTGSWETQYF. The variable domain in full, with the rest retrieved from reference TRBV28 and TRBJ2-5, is DVKVTQSSRYLVKRTGEKVFLECVQDMDHENMFWYRQDPGLGLRLIYFSYDVKMKEKGDIPEGYSVSREKKERFSLILESASTNQTSMYLCASSLSSGLGTGSWETQYFGPGTRLLVL.

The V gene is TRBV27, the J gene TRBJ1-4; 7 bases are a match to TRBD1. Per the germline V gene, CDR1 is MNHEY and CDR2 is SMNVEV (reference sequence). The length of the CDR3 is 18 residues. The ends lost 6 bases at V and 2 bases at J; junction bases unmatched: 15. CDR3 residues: CASSQSPGQRRTNEKLFF. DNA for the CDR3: TGTGCCAGCAGCCAAAGCCCGGGACAGCGTAGGACTAATGAAAAACTGTTTTTT. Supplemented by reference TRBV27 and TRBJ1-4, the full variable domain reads EAQVTQNPRYLITVTGKKLTVTCSQNMNHEYMSWYRQDPGLGLRQIYYSMNVEVTDKGDVPEGYKVSRKEKRNFPLILESPSPNQTSLYFCASSQSPGQRRTNEKLFFGSGTQLSVL.

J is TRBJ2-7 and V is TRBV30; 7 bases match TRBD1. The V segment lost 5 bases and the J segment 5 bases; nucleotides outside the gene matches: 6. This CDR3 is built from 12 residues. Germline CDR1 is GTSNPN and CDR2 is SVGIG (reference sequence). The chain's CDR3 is CAWGNRGNEQYF. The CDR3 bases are TGTGCCTGGGGGAACAGGGGTAACGAGCAGTACTTC.

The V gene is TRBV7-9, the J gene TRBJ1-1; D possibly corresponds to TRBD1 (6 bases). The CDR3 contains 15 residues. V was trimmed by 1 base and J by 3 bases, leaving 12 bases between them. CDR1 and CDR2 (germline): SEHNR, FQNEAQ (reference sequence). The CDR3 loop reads CASSLGAGEDTEAFF. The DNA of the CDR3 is TGTGCCAGCAGCTTAGGGGCAGGGGAAGACACTGAAGCTTTCTTT.

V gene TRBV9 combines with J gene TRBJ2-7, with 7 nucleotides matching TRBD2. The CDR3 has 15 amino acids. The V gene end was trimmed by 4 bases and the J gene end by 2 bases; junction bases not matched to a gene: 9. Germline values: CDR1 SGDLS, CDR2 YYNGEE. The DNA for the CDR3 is TGTGCCAGCAGCCCCCGGGGGGAATCCCCCTACGAGCAGTACTTC. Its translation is CASSPRGESPYEQYF.

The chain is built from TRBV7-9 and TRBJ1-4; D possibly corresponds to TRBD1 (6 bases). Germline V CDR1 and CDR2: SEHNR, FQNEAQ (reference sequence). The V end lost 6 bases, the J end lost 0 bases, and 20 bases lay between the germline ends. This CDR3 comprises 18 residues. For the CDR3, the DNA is TGTGCCAGCAGGCTAGGACAGACTACAGACGCAACTAATGAAAAACTGTTTTTT. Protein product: CASRLGQTTDATNEKLFF.